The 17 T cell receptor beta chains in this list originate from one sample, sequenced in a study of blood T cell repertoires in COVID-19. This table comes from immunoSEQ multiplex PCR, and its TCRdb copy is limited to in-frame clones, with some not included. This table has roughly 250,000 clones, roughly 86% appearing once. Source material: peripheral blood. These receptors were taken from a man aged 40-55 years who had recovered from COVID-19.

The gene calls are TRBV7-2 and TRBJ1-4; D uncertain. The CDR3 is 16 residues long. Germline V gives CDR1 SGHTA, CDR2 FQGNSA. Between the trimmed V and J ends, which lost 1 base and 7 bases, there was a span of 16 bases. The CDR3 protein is CASSLGPEGVGEKLFF. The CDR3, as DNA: TGTGCCAGCAGCTTAGGTCCCGAGGGTGTCGGTGAAAAACTGTTTTTT. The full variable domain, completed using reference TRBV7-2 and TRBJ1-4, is GAGVSQSPSNKVTEKGKDVELRCDPISGHTALYWYRQSLGQGLEFLIYFQGNSAPDKSGLPSDRFSAERTGGSVSTLTIQRTQQEDSAVYLCASSLGPEGVGEKLFFGSGTQLSVL.

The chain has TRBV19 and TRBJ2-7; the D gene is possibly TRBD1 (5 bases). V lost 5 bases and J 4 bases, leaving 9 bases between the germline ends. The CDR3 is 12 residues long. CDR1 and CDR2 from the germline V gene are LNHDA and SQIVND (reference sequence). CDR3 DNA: TGTGCCAGTAGTGAAGGGGATTACGAGCAGTACTTC. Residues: CASSEGDYEQYF.

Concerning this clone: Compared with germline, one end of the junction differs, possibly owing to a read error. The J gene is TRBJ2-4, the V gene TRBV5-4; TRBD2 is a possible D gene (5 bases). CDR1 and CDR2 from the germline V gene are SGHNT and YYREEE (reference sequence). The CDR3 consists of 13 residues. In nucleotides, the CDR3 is TGTGCCAGCAGCTTGGCATCGGACTCCTCTCGAGTCTTC. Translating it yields CASSLASDSSRVF.

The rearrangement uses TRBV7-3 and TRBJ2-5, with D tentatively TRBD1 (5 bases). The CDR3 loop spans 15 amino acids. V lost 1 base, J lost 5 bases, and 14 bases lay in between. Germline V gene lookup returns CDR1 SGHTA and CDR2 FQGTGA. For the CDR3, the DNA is TGTGCCAGCAGCTTAAGGGGCAGGTCTGAGGAGACCCAGTACTTC. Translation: CASSLRGRSEETQYF.

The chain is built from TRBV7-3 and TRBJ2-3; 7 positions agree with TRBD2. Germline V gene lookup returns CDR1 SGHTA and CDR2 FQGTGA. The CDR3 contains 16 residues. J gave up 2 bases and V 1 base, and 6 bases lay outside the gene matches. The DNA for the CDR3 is TGTGCCAGCAGCTTAAGGGGAGGGATATACACAGATACGCAGTATTTT. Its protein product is CASSLRGGIYTDTQYF. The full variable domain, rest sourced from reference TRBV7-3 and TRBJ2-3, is GAGVSQTPSNKVTEKGKYVELRCDPISGHTALYWYRQSLGQGPEFLIYFQGTGAADDSGLPNDRFFAVRPEGSVSTLKIQRTERGDSAVYLCASSLRGGIYTDTQYFGPGTRLTVL.

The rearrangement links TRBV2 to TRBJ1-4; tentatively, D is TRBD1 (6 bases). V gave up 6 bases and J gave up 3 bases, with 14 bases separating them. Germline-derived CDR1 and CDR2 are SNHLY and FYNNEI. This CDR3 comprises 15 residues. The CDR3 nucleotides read TGTGCCAGCAGGCCAACAGGGACACCTAATGAAAAACTGTTTTTT. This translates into CASRPTGTPNEKLFF. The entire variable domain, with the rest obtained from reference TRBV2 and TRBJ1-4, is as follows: EPEVTQTPSHQVTQMGQEVILRCVPISNHLYFYWYRQILGQKVEFLVSFYNNEISEKSEIFDDQFSVERPDGSNFTLKIRSTKLEDSAMYFCASRPTGTPNEKLFFGSGTQLSVL.

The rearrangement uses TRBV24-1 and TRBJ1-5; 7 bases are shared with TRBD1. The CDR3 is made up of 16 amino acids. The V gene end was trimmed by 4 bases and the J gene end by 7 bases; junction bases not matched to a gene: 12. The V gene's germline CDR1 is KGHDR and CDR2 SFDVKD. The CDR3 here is CATSDGQARARQPQHF. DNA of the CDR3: TGTGCCACCAGTGACGGACAGGCCAGGGCCAGGCAGCCCCAGCATTTT.

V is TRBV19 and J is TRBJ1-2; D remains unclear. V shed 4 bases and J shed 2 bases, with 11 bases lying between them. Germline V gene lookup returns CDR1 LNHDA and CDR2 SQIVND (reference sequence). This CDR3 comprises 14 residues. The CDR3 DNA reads TGTGCCAGTAGTACAAGGTACGGGAACTATGGCTACACCTTC. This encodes CASSTRYGNYGYTF.

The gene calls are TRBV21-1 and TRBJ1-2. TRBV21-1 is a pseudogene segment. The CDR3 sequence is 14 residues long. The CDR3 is CASSNLEGVGGYTF. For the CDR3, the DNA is TGTGCCAGCAGCAACCTTGAGGGTGTAGGTGGCTACACCTTC.

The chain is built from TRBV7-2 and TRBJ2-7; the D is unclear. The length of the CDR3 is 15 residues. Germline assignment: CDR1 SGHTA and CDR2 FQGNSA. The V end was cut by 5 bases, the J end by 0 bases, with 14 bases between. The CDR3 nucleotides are TGTGCCAGCAGCAAAATGGGCCACAGCTCCTACGAGCAGTACTTC. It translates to CASSKMGHSSYEQYF.

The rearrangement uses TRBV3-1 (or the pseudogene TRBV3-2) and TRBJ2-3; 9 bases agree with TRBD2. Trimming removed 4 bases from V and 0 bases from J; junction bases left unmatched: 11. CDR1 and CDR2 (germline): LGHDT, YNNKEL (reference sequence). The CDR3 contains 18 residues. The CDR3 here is CASSPSWGSGGSTDTQYF. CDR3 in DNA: TGTGCCAGCAGCCCCTCGTGGGGTAGCGGGGGTAGCACAGATACGCAGTATTTT.

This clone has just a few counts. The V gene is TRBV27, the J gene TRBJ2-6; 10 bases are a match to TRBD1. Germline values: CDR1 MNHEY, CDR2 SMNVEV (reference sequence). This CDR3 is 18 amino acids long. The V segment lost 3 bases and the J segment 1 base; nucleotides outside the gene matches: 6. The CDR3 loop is CASSFLTGGKSGANVLTF. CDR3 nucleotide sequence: TGTGCCAGCAGTTTCTTGACAGGGGGCAAGTCTGGGGCCAACGTCCTGACTTTC.

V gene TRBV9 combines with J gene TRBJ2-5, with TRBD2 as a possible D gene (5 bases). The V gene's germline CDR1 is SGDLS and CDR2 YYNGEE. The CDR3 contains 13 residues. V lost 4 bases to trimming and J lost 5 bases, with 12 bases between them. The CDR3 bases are TGTGCCAGCAGCTCCGCGGGCTGGGAGACCCAGTACTTC. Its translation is CASSSAGWETQYF.

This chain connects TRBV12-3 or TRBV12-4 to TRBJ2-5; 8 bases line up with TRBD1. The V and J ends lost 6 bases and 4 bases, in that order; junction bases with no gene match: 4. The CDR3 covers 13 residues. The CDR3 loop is CASSRTGGETQYF. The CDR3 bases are TGTGCCAGCAGCCGTACAGGGGGAGAGACCCAGTACTTC.

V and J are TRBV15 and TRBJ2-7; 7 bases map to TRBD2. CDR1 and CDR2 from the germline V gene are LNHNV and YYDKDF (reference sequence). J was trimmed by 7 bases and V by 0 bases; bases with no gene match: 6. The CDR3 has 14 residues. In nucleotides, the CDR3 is TGTGCCACCAGCAGAGATATAGCGGGCAGGGAGCAGTACTTC. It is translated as CATSRDIAGREQYF.

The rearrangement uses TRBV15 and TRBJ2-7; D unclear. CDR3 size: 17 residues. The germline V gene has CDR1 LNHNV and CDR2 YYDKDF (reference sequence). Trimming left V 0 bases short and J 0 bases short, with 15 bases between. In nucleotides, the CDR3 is TGTGCCACCAGCAGAGATTCCCCCGCGTCGAGCTCCTACGAGCAGTACTTC. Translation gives CATSRDSPASSSYEQYF.

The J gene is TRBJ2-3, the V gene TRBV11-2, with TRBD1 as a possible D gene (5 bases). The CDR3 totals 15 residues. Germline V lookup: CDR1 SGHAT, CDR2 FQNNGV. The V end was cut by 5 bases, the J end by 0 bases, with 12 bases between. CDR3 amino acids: CASSPQGLSTDTQYF. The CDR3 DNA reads TGTGCCAGCAGCCCTCAGGGTCTGAGCACAGATACGCAGTATTTT. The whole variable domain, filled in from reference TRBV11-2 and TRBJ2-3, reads EAGVAQSPRYKIIEKRQSVAFWCNPISGHATLYWYQQILGQGPKLLIQFQNNGVVDDSQLPKDRFSAERLKGVDSTLKIQPAKLEDSAVYLCASSPQGLSTDTQYFGPGTRLTVL.